Listed here are 2 T cell receptor beta chains from one sample, sequenced in a study of a mutant IDH1 vaccine in newly diagnosed glioma. Time point indicated: baseline, week 1 (first vaccination visit). Documented treatment: pre-vaccination baseline after standard-of-care therapy. Here immunoSEQ multiplex PCR was the method, and the copy in TCRdb shows in-frame clones only, minus some. The repertoire holds about 68,000 clones, with around 74% as singletons. Sequenced here: PBMCs, sampled from a glioma patient treated with radiotherapy, temozolomide or both. The receptors originated from a man in his fifties or sixties with glioma.

This clone has a single count. The chain recombines TRBV10-3 with TRBJ2-7; 8 bases agree with TRBD2. Germline CDR1 is ENHRY and CDR2 is SYGVKD. After removal of 3 bases from V and 4 bases from J, the junction contained 8 bases not matched to a gene. The CDR3 sequence is 15 residues long. The CDR3: CAISDGVAGSYEQYF. In DNA, the CDR3 is TGTGCCATCAGTGATGGCGTAGCGGGGTCTTACGAGCAGTACTTC.

V is TRBV6-1 and J is TRBJ1-5; TRBD1 matches at 7 bases. Per the germline V gene, CDR1 is MNHNS and CDR2 is SASEGT. CDR3 length: 15 residues. V gave up 3 bases and J gave up 3 bases; unmatched junction bases: 5. This CDR3 is CASSESDRVNQPQHF. CDR3 coding DNA: TGTGCCAGCAGTGAGTCTGACAGGGTCAATCAGCCCCAGCATTTT.